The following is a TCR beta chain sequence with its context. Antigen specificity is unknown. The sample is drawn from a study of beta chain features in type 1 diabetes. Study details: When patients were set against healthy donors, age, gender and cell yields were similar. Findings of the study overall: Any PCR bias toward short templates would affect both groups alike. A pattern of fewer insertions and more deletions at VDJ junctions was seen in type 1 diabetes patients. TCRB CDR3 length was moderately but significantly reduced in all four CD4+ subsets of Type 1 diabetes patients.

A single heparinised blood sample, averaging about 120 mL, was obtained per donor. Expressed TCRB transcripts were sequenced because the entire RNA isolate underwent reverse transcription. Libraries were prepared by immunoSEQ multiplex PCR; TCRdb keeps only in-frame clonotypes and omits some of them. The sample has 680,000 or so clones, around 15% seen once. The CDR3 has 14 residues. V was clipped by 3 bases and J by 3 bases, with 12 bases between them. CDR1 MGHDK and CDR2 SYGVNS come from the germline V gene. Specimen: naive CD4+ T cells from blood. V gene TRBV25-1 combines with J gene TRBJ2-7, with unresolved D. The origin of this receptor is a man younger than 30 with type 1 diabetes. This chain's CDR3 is CASSDPTQNYEQYF. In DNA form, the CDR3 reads TGTGCCAGCAGTGACCCGACACAGAACTACGAGCAGTACTTC.